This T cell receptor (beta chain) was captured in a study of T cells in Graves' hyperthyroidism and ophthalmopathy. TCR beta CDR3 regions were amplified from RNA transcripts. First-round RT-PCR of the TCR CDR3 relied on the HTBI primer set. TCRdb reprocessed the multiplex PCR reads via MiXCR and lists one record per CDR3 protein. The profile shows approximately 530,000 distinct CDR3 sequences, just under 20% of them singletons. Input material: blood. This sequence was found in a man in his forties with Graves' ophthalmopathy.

The CDR3 here is CASSKVLRGQHF. The CDR3 region has the DNA TGTGCCAGCAGTAAGGTCCTTAGAGGCCAGCATTTT. This sequence joins TRBV28 and TRBJ1-5; the D is unclear. Germline V gives CDR1 MDHEN, CDR2 SYDVKM. V was cut by 5 bases and J by 12 bases, with 14 bases left in between. CDR3 length: 12 amino acids.